Listed below are T cell receptor beta chains from one sample, sequenced in a study of early T cells in non-severe SARS-CoV-2 infection. From the 5' RACE reads, TCRdb called clonotypes with MiXCR, one entry per CDR3 protein. The sample lists around 30,000 distinct CDR3 sequences, approximately 9.2% seen once, with roughly 13% in the top ten. The sample comprised whole blood. The source is an adult who was a healthcare worker with PCR-confirmed SARS-CoV-2 infection or an uninfected control (not recorded which). CDR3s include the opening cysteine and the closing phenylalanine or tryptophan. The D gene is left open where the match is weak. Clone size is shown for a subset of rows, as once, few, many or a class of expanded clone.

cdr3_nt cdr3_aa v_call d_call j_call clone_size
TGTGCCAGCAGCCAAACGGGACAGGCGGCCCTTCGAGAGCAGTTCTTC CASSQTGQAALREQFF TRBV12-3/TRBV12-4 TRBD1 TRBJ2-1 many
TGTGCCAGCAGTCCACGGGACAGGTCCGGTAACATTCAGTACTTC CASSPRDRSGNIQYF TRBV6-6 TRBD1 TRBJ2-4 many
TGTGCCAGCAGCTTGGGAGGGGGCGCGGACTATGGCTACACCTTC CASSLGGGADYGYTF TRBV7-2 TRBD1 TRBJ1-2 .
TGTGCCTGGGGAGGGGGTGTGCCGCCCTACGAGCAGTACTTC CAWGGGVPPYEQYF TRBV30 . TRBJ2-7 few
TGCGCCAGCAGCTTGGACGGTTACGAGCAGTACTTC CASSLDGYEQYF TRBV5-1 . TRBJ2-7 many
TGTGCCAGCAGTTCCACTAGACTAGCGGGGGGCAACGAGCAGTACTTC CASSSTRLAGGNEQYF TRBV27 TRBD2 TRBJ2-7 .
TGTGCCAGCAGTGAAAAAGGGGCCCTACTCTATGGCTACACCTTC CASSEKGALLYGYTF TRBV25-1 . TRBJ1-2 many
TGTGCCAGCCAGGTGGAGGATCTTTATGGCTACACCTTC CASQVEDLYGYTF TRBV6-2/TRBV6-3 . TRBJ1-2 many
TGCGCCAGCAGCCCAGAGACGGCCCAGCCCCAGCATTTT CASSPETAQPQHF TRBV4-3 . TRBJ1-5 few
TGTGCTAGTGGTTTGGGCAGGGGTGATCAGCCCCAGCATTTT CASGLGRGDQPQHF TRBV12-5 . TRBJ1-5 many
TGTGCCAGCAGCCCGAAAATGGGACTAGCTGGAGAGACCCAGTACTTC CASSPKMGLAGETQYF TRBV5-4 TRBD2 TRBJ2-5 many
TGTGCCAGCAACCCGGGGGGGGGCGATGAGCAGTTCTTC CASNPGGGDEQFF TRBV6-6 TRBD2 TRBJ2-1 many
TGTGCCAGCAGCTTAGTGTCGGGGGCGAGAAGCACAGATACGCAGTATTTT CASSLVSGARSTDTQYF TRBV13 . TRBJ2-3 many
TGTGCCAGCAGTCGAGAACTAGCGGGGGGAGTGAATGAGCAGTTCTTC CASSRELAGGVNEQFF TRBV6-4 TRBD2 TRBJ2-1 many
TGCAGCGTCGACCAGGGGGCAAACATTCAGTACTTC CSVDQGANIQYF TRBV29-1 TRBD1 TRBJ2-4 many
TGTGCCATCAGTGAGTCGGGGGGGGACGAGCAGTACTTC CAISESGGDEQYF TRBV10-3 TRBD2 TRBJ2-7 many
TGTGCCAGCAGTTTGACAGGGATGGGTGACACTGAAGCTTTCTTT CASSLTGMGDTEAFF TRBV12-3/TRBV12-4 TRBD1 TRBJ1-1 many
TGTGCCAGCAGCTTCGCGACAGGGACTTACAATGAGCAGTTCTTC CASSFATGTYNEQFF TRBV7-2 . TRBJ2-1 many
TGTGCCAGCAGCCCTTATCGACAGGAAGGGGATGAAAAACTGTTTTTT CASSPYRQEGDEKLFF TRBV3-1 . TRBJ1-4 .
TGTGCCAGCAGTCCCCTGGGACAGGGGGCGTTCGATGGCTACACCTTC CASSPLGQGAFDGYTF TRBV27 TRBD1 TRBJ1-2 many
TGTGCCAGCGGCGACAGCCAGCCCCAGCATTTT CASGDSQPQHF TRBV25-1 . TRBJ1-5 many
TGTGCCAGCAGTGCATTTCGCCAGGGGCGCAATCAGCCCCAGCATTTT CASSAFRQGRNQPQHF TRBV6-2/TRBV6-3 . TRBJ1-5 .
TGTGCCAGCAGCTTAGATGGAGATACGCAGTATTTT CASSLDGDTQYF TRBV7-9 . TRBJ2-3 many
TGTGCCAGCAGCTTACAGGCGGGGACACTTAACACTGAAGCTTTCTTT CASSLQAGTLNTEAFF TRBV7-6 . TRBJ1-1 many